The T cell receptor (beta chain) under discussion was sequenced for a study of blood T cell repertoires in COVID-19. The wider study: The United States, Italy and Spain supplied acute and convalescent COVID-19 samples. PBMCs, B-cell-depleted T cells, or T cells were the source of the cDNA or gDNA that made up the material.

Per the study methods: Reference gene primer amplification gave nucleated cell count estimates. Produced via immunoSEQ multiplex PCR; TCRdb's table is partial and in-frame only. D and trimming come from the DNA, and the V and J calls and clone size come from that table. The sample lists around 53,000 clones; roughly 83% were seen once. The sequencing input was peripheral blood. The sequence derives from a man between 70 and 80 years old with active COVID-19.

The DNA for the CDR3 is TGTGCCAGCAGCGCCGTCGGGACAGGTTACGAGCAGTACTTC. It translates to CASSAVGTGYEQYF. The rearrangement uses TRBV5-4 and TRBJ2-7, with 8 bases matching TRBD1. V shed 4 bases, J shed 4 bases, and the junction held 7 bases outside the gene matches. The CDR3 is 14 amino acids. CDR1 SGHNT and CDR2 YYREEE come from the germline V gene (reference sequence).